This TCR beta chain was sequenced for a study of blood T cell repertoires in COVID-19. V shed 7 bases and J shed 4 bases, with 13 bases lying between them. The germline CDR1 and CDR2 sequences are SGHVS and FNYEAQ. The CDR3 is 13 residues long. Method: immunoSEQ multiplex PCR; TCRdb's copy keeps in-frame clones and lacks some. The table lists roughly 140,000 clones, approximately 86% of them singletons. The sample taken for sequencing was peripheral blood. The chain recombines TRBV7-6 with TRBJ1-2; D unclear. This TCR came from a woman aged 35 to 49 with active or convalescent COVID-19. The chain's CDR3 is CASTLAEPYGYTF. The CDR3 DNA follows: TGTGCCAGCACCCTTGCGGAACCCTATGGCTACACCTTC.